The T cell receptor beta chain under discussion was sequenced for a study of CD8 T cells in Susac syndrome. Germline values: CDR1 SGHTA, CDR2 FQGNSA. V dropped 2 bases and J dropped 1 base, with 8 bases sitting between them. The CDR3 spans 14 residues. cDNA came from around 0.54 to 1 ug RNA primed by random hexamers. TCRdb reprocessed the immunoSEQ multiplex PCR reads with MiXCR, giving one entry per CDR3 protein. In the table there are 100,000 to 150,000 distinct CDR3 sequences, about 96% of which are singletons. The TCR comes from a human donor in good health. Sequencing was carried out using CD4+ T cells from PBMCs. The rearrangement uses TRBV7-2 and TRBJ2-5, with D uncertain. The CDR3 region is CASSLWKGQETQYF. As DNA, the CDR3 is TGTGCCAGCAGCTTATGGAAAGGCCAAGAGACCCAGTACTTC.